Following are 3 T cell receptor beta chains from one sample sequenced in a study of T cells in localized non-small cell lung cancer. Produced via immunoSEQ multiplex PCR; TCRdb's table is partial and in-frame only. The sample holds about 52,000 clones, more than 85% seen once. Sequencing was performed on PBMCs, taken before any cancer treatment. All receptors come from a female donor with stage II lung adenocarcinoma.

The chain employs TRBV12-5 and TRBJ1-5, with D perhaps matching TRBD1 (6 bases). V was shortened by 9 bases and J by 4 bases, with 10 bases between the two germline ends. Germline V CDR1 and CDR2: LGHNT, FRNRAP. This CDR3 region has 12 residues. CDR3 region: CARGAKNQPQHF. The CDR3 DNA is TGTGCTAGGGGGGCTAAGAATCAGCCCCAGCATTTT.

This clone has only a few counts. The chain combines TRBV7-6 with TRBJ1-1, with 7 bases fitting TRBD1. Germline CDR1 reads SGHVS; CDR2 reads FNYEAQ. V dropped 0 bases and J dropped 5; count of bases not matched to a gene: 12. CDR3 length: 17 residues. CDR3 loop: CASSLAHPNRGGTEAFF. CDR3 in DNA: TGTGCCAGCAGCTTAGCGCATCCGAACAGGGGAGGAACTGAAGCTTTCTTT.

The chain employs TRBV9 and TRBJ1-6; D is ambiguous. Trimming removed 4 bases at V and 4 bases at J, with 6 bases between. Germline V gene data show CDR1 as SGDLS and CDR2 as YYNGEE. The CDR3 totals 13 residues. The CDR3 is CASSPAYNSPLHF. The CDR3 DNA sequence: TGTGCCAGCAGCCCCGCTTATAATTCACCCCTCCACTTT.